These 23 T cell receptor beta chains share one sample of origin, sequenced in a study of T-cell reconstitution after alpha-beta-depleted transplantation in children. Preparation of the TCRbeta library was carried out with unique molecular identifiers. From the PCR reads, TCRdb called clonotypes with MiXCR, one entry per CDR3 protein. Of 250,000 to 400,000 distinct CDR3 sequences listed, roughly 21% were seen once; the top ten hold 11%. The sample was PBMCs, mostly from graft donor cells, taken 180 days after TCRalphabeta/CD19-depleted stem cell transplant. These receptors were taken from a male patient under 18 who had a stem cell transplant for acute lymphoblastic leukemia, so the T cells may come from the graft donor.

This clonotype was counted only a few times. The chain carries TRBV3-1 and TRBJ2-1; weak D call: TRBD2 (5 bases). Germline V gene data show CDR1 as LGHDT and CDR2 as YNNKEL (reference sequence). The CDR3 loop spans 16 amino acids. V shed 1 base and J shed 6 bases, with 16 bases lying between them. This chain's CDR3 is CASSQAGVTLRNEQFF. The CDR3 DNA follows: TGTGCCAGCAGCCAAGCCGGGGTGACCTTACGCAATGAGCAGTTCTTC.

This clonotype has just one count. The CDR3 here is CASSQKGGDRNQPQHF. As DNA, the CDR3 is TGTGCCAGCAGCCAAAAAGGGGGAGATCGCAATCAGCCCCAGCATTTT. V and J are TRBV3-1 and TRBJ1-5; possible D gene TRBD1, 6 bases. Germline assignment: CDR1 LGHDT and CDR2 YNNKEL (reference sequence). V was clipped by 2 bases and J by 2 bases, with 13 bases between them. The CDR3 spans 16 residues.

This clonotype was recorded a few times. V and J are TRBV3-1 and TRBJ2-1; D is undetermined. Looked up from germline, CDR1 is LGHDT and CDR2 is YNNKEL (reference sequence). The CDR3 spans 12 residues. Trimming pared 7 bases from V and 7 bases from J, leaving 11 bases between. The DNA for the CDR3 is TGTGCCAGCATCTCGACTGGGAATGAGCAGTTCTTC. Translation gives CASISTGNEQFF.

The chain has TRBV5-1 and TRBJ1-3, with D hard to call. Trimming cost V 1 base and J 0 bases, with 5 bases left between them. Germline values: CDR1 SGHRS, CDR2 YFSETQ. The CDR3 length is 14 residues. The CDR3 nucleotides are TGCGCCAGCAGCTTGTCTTTCTCTGGAAACACCATATATTTT. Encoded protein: CASSLSFSGNTIYF.

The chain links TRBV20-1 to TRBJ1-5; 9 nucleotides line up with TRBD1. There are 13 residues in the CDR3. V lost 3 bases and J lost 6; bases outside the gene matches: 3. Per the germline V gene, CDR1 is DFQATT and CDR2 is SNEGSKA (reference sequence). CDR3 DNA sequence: TGCAGTGCTAGTTGGGACAGGGTTCAGCCCCAGCATTTT. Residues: CSASWDRVQPQHF.

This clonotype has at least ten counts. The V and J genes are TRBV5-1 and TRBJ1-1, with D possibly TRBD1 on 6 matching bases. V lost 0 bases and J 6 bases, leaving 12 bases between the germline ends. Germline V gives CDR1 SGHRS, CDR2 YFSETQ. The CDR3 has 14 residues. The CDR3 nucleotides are TGCGCCAGCAGCTTGGAGGCAGGGGTGCCTGAAGCTTTCTTT. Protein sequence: CASSLEAGVPEAFF. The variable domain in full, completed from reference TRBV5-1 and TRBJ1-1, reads KAGVTQTPRYLIKTRGQQVTLSCSPISGHRSVSWYQQTPGQGLQFLFEYFSETQRNKGNFPGRFSGRQFSNSRSEMNVSTLELGDSALYLCASSLEAGVPEAFFGQGTRLTVV.

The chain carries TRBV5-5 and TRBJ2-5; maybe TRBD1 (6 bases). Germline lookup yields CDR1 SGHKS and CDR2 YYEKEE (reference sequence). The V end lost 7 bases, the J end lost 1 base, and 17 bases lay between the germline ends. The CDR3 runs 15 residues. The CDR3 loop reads CASAAPWTAQETQYF. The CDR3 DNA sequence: TGTGCCAGCGCCGCGCCATGGACAGCCCAAGAGACCCAGTACTTC.

The CDR3 sequence is CASSPPTPSRNQPQHF. CDR3 sequence (DNA): TGTGCCAGCTCACCGCCGACACCTTCTCGGAATCAGCCCCAGCATTTT. The chain joins TRBV18 to TRBJ1-5; D call uncertain. Germline CDR1 KGHSH, CDR2 LQKENI. V was shortened by 3 bases and J by 4 bases, with 16 bases between the two germline ends. The CDR3 runs 16 residues. Combining the CDR3 with reference TRBV18 and TRBJ1-5 gives the whole variable domain NAGVMQNPRHLVRRRGQEARLRCSPMKGHSHVYWYRQLPEEGLKFMVYLQKENIIDESGMPKERFSAEFPKEGPSILRIQQVVRGDSAAYFCASSPPTPSRNQPQHFGDGTRLSIL.

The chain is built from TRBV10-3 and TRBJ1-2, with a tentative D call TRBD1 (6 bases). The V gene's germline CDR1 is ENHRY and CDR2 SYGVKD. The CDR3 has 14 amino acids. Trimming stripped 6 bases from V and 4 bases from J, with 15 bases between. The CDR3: CAISTGLGGYGYTF. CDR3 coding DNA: TGTGCCATCAGCACAGGGCTTGGCGGCTATGGCTACACCTTC.

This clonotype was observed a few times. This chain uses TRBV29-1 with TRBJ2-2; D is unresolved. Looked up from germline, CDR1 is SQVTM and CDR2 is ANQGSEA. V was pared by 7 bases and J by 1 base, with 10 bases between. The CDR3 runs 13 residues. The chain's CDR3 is CSGELENTGELFF. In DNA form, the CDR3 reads TGCAGCGGAGAGTTGGAGAACACCGGGGAGCTGTTTTTT.

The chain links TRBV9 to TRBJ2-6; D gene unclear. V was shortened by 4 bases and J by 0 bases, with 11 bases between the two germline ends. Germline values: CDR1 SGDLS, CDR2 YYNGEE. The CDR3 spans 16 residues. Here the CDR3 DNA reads TGTGCCAGCAGCTTAACCCTCCTCTCTGGGGCCAACGTCCTGACTTTC. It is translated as CASSLTLLSGANVLTF.

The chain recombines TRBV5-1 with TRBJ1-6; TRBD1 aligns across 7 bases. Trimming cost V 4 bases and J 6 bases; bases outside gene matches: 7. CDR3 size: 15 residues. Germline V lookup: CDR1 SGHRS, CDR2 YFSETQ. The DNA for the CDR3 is TGCGCCAGCAGCCGCGGACAGGCCAGTAATTCACCCCTCCACTTT. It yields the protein CASSRGQASNSPLHF.

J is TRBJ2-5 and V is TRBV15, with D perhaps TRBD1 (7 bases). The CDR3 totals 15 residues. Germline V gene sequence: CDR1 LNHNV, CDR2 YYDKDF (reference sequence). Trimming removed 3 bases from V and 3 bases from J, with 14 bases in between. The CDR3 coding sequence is TGTGCCACCAGCAGGGAGGGGGCATGGAAAGAGACCCAGTACTTC. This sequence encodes CATSREGAWKETQYF.

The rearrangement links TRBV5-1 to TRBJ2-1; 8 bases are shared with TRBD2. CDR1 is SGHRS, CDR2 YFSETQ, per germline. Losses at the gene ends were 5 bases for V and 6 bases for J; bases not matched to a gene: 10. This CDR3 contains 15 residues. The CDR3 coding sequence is TGCGCCAGCAGACTTCCGGGACTAGAGGCCAATGAGCAGTTCTTC. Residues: CASRLPGLEANEQFF.

The CDR3 loop reads CASSQDKVRRVPTEAFF. DNA for the CDR3: TGCGCCAGCAGCCAAGATAAGGTCAGAAGGGTGCCGACTGAAGCTTTCTTT. The V gene is TRBV4-1, the J gene TRBJ1-1, with D uncertain. V was shortened by 0 bases and J by 5 bases, with 19 bases between the two germline ends. Germline lookup yields CDR1 MGHRA and CDR2 YSYEKL. This CDR3 has 17 amino acids.

This chain's CDR3 is CASSQDPGPNTEAFF. CDR3 DNA sequence: TGCGCCAGCAGCCAAGATCCGGGGCCGAACACTGAAGCTTTCTTT. This rearrangement joins TRBV4-1 to TRBJ1-1; possibly TRBD1 for D (5 bases). The V end lost 0 bases, the J end lost 1 base, and 9 bases lay between the germline ends. CDR3 length: 15 amino acids. Germline values: CDR1 MGHRA, CDR2 YSYEKL.

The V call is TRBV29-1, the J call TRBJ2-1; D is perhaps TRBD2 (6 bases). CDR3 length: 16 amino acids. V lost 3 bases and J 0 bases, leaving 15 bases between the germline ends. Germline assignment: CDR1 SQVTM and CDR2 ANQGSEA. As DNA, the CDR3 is TGCAGCGTTGATCCCGGTCTAGCGCCCTCCTACAATGAGCAGTTCTTC. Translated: CSVDPGLAPSYNEQFF.

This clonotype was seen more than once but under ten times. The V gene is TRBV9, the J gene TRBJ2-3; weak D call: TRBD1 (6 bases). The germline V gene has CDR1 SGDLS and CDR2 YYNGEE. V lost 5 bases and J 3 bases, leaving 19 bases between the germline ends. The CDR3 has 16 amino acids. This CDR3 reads CASSAISGVWTDTQYF. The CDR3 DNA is TGTGCCAGCAGTGCGATCTCAGGGGTCTGGACAGATACGCAGTATTTT.

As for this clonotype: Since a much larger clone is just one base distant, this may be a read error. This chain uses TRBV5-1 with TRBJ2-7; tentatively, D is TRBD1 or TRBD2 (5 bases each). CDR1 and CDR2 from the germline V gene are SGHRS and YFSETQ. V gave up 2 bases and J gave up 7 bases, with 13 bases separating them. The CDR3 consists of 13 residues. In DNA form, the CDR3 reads TGCGCCAGCAGCTTCATCTCAGAGGGGGAGCAGTACTTC. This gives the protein CASSFISEGEQYF.

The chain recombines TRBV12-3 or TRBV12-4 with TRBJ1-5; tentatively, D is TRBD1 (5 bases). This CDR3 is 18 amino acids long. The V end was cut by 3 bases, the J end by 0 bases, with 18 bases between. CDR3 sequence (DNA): TGTGCCAGCAGTTTCCGCGACAGACTTTTCAATAGCAATCAGCCCCAGCATTTT. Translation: CASSFRDRLFNSNQPQHF.

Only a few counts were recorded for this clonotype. The CDR3 bases are TGCAGTGCTACCGTGGGCTACAATGAGCAGTTCTTC. It codes for CSATVGYNEQFF. This chain links TRBV20-1 with TRBJ2-1; the D is unclear. Between the trimmed V and J ends, which lost 4 bases and 3 bases, there was a span of 7 bases. From germline, CDR1 is DFQATT and CDR2 SNEGSKA (reference sequence). The CDR3 consists of 12 residues.

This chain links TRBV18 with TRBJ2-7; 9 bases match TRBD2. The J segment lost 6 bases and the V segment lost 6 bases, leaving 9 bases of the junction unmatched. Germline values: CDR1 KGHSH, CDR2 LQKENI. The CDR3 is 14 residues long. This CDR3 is CASSPGLAHGEQYF. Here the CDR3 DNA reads TGTGCCAGCTCTCCGGGACTAGCCCATGGCGAGCAGTACTTC. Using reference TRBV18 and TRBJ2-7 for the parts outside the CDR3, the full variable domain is NAGVMQNPRHLVRRRGQEARLRCSPMKGHSHVYWYRQLPEEGLKFMVYLQKENIIDESGMPKERFSAEFPKEGPSILRIQQVVRGDSAAYFCASSPGLAHGEQYFGPGTRLTVT.

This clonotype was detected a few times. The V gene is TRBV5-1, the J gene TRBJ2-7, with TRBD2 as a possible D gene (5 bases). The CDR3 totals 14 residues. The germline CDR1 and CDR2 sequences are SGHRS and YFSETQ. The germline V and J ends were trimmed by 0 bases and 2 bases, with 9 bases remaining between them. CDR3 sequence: CASSLVVGTYEQYF. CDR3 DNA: TGCGCCAGCAGCTTGGTTGTCGGGACCTACGAGCAGTACTTC.